These T cell receptor beta chains were read from a single sample in a study of CD8 T cells in Susac syndrome. TCRdb used MiXCR to reprocess the immunoSEQ multiplex PCR reads, holding one entry per CDR3 protein. The sample holds about 200,000 distinct CDR3 sequences, 91% seen once. Sequenced sample: CD4+ T cells from PBMCs. Receptors originate from a human donor with Susac syndrome. CDR3s include the opening cysteine and the closing phenylalanine or tryptophan. Fields, in order: CDR3 DNA, CDR3 protein, clone size, D gene, V gene, J gene. A D gene is named only where the DNA matches it firmly. Some rows mark clone size as missing; the rest say once, few, many or name a class of expanded clone.

CDR3 DNA: TGTGCCAGCAGCTTGTGGATTACCCGGGGTGGTGAGACCCAGTACTTC
CDR3 protein: CASSLWITRGGETQYF
clone size: NA
D gene: NA
V gene: TRBV5-8
J gene: TRBJ2-5

CDR3 DNA: TGTGCCAGCAGCCAGCTTGGGCTTGGGGTAACTAATGAAAAACTGTTTTTT
CDR3 protein: CASSQLGLGVTNEKLFF
clone size: NA
D gene: NA
V gene: TRBV7-8
J gene: TRBJ1-4

CDR3 DNA: TGTGCCAGCAGTTTAGGAGGGGGCCTGGATCGGGTGGGGACCTTC
CDR3 protein: CASSLGGGLDRVGTF
clone size: NA
D gene: TRBD1
V gene: TRBV28
J gene: TRBJ1-2

CDR3 DNA: TGTGCCACCAGTGAATCCCAGGGCTCCGGGGAGCTGTTTTTT
CDR3 protein: CATSESQGSGELFF
clone size: NA
D gene: NA
V gene: TRBV24-1
J gene: TRBJ2-2

CDR3 DNA: TGTGCCATCAGTGAACAGGGCGTTGGGAACACTGAAGCTTTCTTT
CDR3 protein: CAISEQGVGNTEAFF
clone size: NA
D gene: NA
V gene: TRBV10-3
J gene: TRBJ1-1

CDR3 DNA: TGTGCCAGCAGTTTATCGGTCTATGGCTACACCTTC
CDR3 protein: CASSLSVYGYTF
clone size: once
D gene: NA
V gene: TRBV12-3/TRBV12-4
J gene: TRBJ1-2

CDR3 DNA: TGTGCCAGCAGCTCCTCCCGGGGCAGCCTAGCTCCAGATACGCAGTATTTT
CDR3 protein: CASSSSRGSLAPDTQYF
clone size: NA
D gene: NA
V gene: TRBV11-2
J gene: TRBJ2-3

CDR3 DNA: TGTGCCAGCAGTCTCATCGGGATGGGCTCTGGAAACACCATATATTTT
CDR3 protein: CASSLIGMGSGNTIYF
clone size: NA
D gene: NA
V gene: TRBV12-3/TRBV12-4
J gene: TRBJ1-3

CDR3 DNA: TGTGCCAGCAGGAGAAGCTCCTATAATTCACCCCTCCACTTT
CDR3 protein: CASRRSSYNSPLHF
clone size: NA
D gene: NA
V gene: TRBV12-3/TRBV12-4
J gene: TRBJ1-6

CDR3 DNA: TGCAGTGCTAGACAACAAAACACCGGGGAGCTGTTTTTT
CDR3 protein: CSARQQNTGELFF
clone size: NA
D gene: NA
V gene: TRBV20-1
J gene: TRBJ2-2

CDR3 DNA: TGTGCCAGCAGGGCTAATCATATCGGGGAGCTGTTTTTT
CDR3 protein: CASRANHIGELFF
clone size: NA
D gene: NA
V gene: TRBV2
J gene: TRBJ2-2

CDR3 DNA: TGCGCCAGCGCCAATAAGCGAGCGAGGGACTCCTACGAGCAGTACTTC
CDR3 protein: CASANKRARDSYEQYF
clone size: NA
D gene: NA
V gene: TRBV5-1
J gene: TRBJ2-7

CDR3 DNA: TGTGCCTGGACCCGGGGACCAGATACGCAGTATTTT
CDR3 protein: CAWTRGPDTQYF
clone size: NA
D gene: NA
V gene: TRBV30
J gene: TRBJ2-3

CDR3 DNA: TGCAGGCCCAGGGCGATGGACGAGCAGTACTTC
CDR3 protein: CRPRAMDEQYF
clone size: NA
D gene: NA
V gene: TRBV20-1
J gene: TRBJ2-7

CDR3 DNA: TGTGCCAGCTCACCTCCTGGGGGACTAGCGGGCGAGCAGTTCTTC
CDR3 protein: CASSPPGGLAGEQFF
clone size: NA
D gene: TRBD2
V gene: TRBV18
J gene: TRBJ2-1

CDR3 DNA: TGTGCCTGGAGGGAAGGGGGGACTGAAGCTTTCTTT
CDR3 protein: CAWREGGTEAFF
clone size: NA
D gene: NA
V gene: TRBV30
J gene: TRBJ1-1

CDR3 DNA: TGTGCCATCAGTGAGTTCGACAGGGCCGAGAATGAGCAGTTCTTC
CDR3 protein: CAISEFDRAENEQFF
clone size: NA
D gene: TRBD1
V gene: TRBV10-3
J gene: TRBJ2-1

CDR3 DNA: TGTGCCAGTCCGCGGGGGTCTAGCACAGATACGCAGTATTTT
CDR3 protein: CASPRGSSTDTQYF
clone size: NA
D gene: TRBD2
V gene: TRBV2
J gene: TRBJ2-3

CDR3 DNA: TGTGCCAGCAGGGGCGAGACTGAAGCTTTCTTT
CDR3 protein: CASRGETEAFF
clone size: few
D gene: NA
V gene: TRBV2
J gene: TRBJ1-1

CDR3 DNA: TGTGCCAGCAGCCAAGGTCCCACTCGTATCGATGGCTACACCTTC
CDR3 protein: CASSQGPTRIDGYTF
clone size: once
D gene: NA
V gene: TRBV4-2
J gene: TRBJ1-2

CDR3 DNA: TGTGCCAGCACACCCCCGACGGGAGAGACCCAGTACTTC
CDR3 protein: CASTPPTGETQYF
clone size: few
D gene: NA
V gene: TRBV2
J gene: TRBJ2-5

CDR3 DNA: TGTGCCAGCAGTAGGACTAGCGAAACCACCGAGACCCAGTACTTC
CDR3 protein: CASSRTSETTETQYF
clone size: NA
D gene: TRBD2
V gene: TRBV6-2/TRBV6-3
J gene: TRBJ2-5

CDR3 DNA: TGCGCCAGCAGCCAAGTAGCCGGGGTTCGCAATCAGCCCCAGCATTTT
CDR3 protein: CASSQVAGVRNQPQHF
clone size: once
D gene: NA
V gene: TRBV4-1
J gene: TRBJ1-5

CDR3 DNA: TGTGCCAGCAGTCCCCTCCCGACGAACACTGAAGCTTTCTTT
CDR3 protein: CASSPLPTNTEAFF
clone size: NA
D gene: NA
V gene: TRBV27
J gene: TRBJ1-1

CDR3 DNA: TGTGCCAGCAGCCATACCCTACCCAACCAAGAGACCCAGTACTTC
CDR3 protein: CASSHTLPNQETQYF
clone size: NA
D gene: NA
V gene: TRBV3-1
J gene: TRBJ2-5

CDR3 DNA: TGTGCCAGCAGCTTAGAAGTAGCGCAGTACAATGAGCAGTTCTTC
CDR3 protein: CASSLEVAQYNEQFF
clone size: NA
D gene: NA
V gene: TRBV7-3
J gene: TRBJ2-1

CDR3 DNA: TGTGCCATCAGTGCCGGAAGACAGGGGAGCAATCAGCCCCAGCATTTT
CDR3 protein: CAISAGRQGSNQPQHF
clone size: NA
D gene: TRBD1
V gene: TRBV10-3
J gene: TRBJ1-5

CDR3 DNA: TGTGCCACCGAGTCACAGTATGGCTACACCTTC
CDR3 protein: CATESQYGYTF
clone size: NA
D gene: NA
V gene: TRBV24-1
J gene: TRBJ1-2

CDR3 DNA: TGTGCCAGCAGCGTAGAACTAGCGGGCTACAATGAGCAGTTCTTC
CDR3 protein: CASSVELAGYNEQFF
clone size: NA
D gene: TRBD2
V gene: TRBV9
J gene: TRBJ2-1

CDR3 DNA: TGTGCCAGCAGCCAGGGACAGGGTGCTGAAAAACTGTTTTTT
CDR3 protein: CASSQGQGAEKLFF
clone size: once
D gene: TRBD1
V gene: TRBV7-9
J gene: TRBJ1-4

CDR3 DNA: TGTGCCAGCAGTTCACAGATGAACACTGAAGCTTTCTTT
CDR3 protein: CASSSQMNTEAFF
clone size: NA
D gene: NA
V gene: TRBV27
J gene: TRBJ1-1

CDR3 DNA: TGTGCCAGCAGTCTGATGGGACTAGCGGAAGAGCAGTACTTC
CDR3 protein: CASSLMGLAEEQYF
clone size: NA
D gene: TRBD2
V gene: TRBV6-2/TRBV6-3
J gene: TRBJ2-7

CDR3 DNA: TGCAGTGCTAGTAGAAGGTCCAGGATTAATCAGCCCCAGCATTTT
CDR3 protein: CSASRRSRINQPQHF
clone size: NA
D gene: NA
V gene: TRBV20-1
J gene: TRBJ1-5

CDR3 DNA: TGTGCCAGCAGTTACTCGGGGGAGCAGCCCCAGCATTTT
CDR3 protein: CASSYSGEQPQHF
clone size: few
D gene: NA
V gene: TRBV6-5
J gene: TRBJ1-5

CDR3 DNA: TGTGCCAGCAGTCGCACCGGGACAGGGTATAAGTCGCAGTTCTTC
CDR3 protein: CASSRTGTGYKSQFF
clone size: NA
D gene: TRBD1
V gene: TRBV6-2/TRBV6-3
J gene: TRBJ2-1

CDR3 DNA: TGTGCCAGCAGCTTGAGGGGACTAGCCAAAAACATTCAGTACTTC
CDR3 protein: CASSLRGLAKNIQYF
clone size: NA
D gene: NA
V gene: TRBV5-4
J gene: TRBJ2-4

CDR3 DNA: TGTGCCAGTACAGGAAGCTCTCCAGATACGCAGTATTTT
CDR3 protein: CASTGSSPDTQYF
clone size: NA
D gene: NA
V gene: TRBV9
J gene: TRBJ2-3

CDR3 DNA: TGTGCCAGCAGCTTAGTGCAGGGTAGAGCTAACTATGGCTACACCTTC
CDR3 protein: CASSLVQGRANYGYTF
clone size: NA
D gene: NA
V gene: TRBV7-2
J gene: TRBJ1-2

CDR3 DNA: TGTGCCAGTAGTCCACGACAGTACAATGAGCAGTTCTTC
CDR3 protein: CASSPRQYNEQFF
clone size: few
D gene: NA
V gene: TRBV19
J gene: TRBJ2-1

CDR3 DNA: TGTGCCAGCAACAGGCTAGCGGACCTTTCCTACGAGCAGTACTTC
CDR3 protein: CASNRLADLSYEQYF
clone size: NA
D gene: TRBD2
V gene: TRBV2
J gene: TRBJ2-7

CDR3 DNA: TGTGCCAGCAGCTTAGGCGGGAGCGCCACCAATGAGCAGTTCTTC
CDR3 protein: CASSLGGSATNEQFF
clone size: NA
D gene: TRBD2
V gene: TRBV7-8
J gene: TRBJ2-1